The 20 T cell receptor beta chains given below trace back to one sample, sequenced in a study of cytomegalovirus exposure and HLA in healthy donors. PCR primers comprised 60 Vbeta and 13 Jbeta primers. Sequencing was performed with immunoSEQ multiplex PCR; in TCRdb, only in-frame clones are kept and a portion is missing. Of around 200,000 clones listed, around four fifths are singletons. Sequencing was carried out using PBMCs. Receptors were obtained from a man aged 50 to 59 in good health and CMV-seronegative.

The rearrangement links TRBV29-1 to TRBJ2-5, with D possibly matching TRBD2 (7 bases). CDR3 size: 12 residues. Germline assignment: CDR1 SQVTM and CDR2 ANQGSEA. Trimming took 5 bases from V and 9 from J, leaving 16 bases between them. The CDR3: CSVRGAREAQYF. The CDR3 DNA sequence: TGCAGCGTTCGGGGGGCGAGGGAGGCCCAGTACTTC.

The gene calls are TRBV6-1 and TRBJ2-1, with D possibly matching TRBD1 (6 bases). Germline CDR1 and CDR2: MNHNS and SASEGT. V dropped 8 bases and J dropped 6 bases, with 14 bases sitting between them. This CDR3 spans 13 amino acids. CDR3 amino acids: CASGQWSINEQFF. The CDR3 coding sequence is TGTGCCAGCGGACAGTGGTCGATCAATGAGCAGTTCTTC.

This clone has just one count. This rearrangement joins TRBV9 to TRBJ2-7; 11 bases align to TRBD1. With V trimmed by 3 bases and J by 5 bases, 1 base remained unmatched. CDR3 length: 13 residues. Germline CDR1 and CDR2: SGDLS and YYNGEE. The CDR3 here is CASSGTGGHEQYF. CDR3 nucleotides: TGTGCCAGCAGCGGGACAGGGGGCCACGAGCAGTACTTC.

V is TRBV7-2 and J is TRBJ2-7, with 7 nucleotides matching TRBD1. Germline V gives CDR1 SGHTA, CDR2 FQGNSA. Unmatched junction bases numbered 7, after V lost 5 bases and J lost 3 bases. The CDR3 has 14 amino acids. The CDR3 bases are TGTGCCAGCAGCAGCAGACAGGGCGGCTACGAGCAGTACTTC. Its protein is CASSSRQGGYEQYF.

The chain employs TRBV5-1 and TRBJ2-2, with 8 positions matching TRBD2. CDR1 SGHRS and CDR2 YFSETQ come from the germline V gene. The CDR3 has 15 amino acids. The V and J ends lost 3 bases and 4 bases, in that order; junction bases with no gene match: 5. The CDR3 here is CASSSTSGTTGELFF. CDR3 nucleotide sequence: TGCGCCAGCAGCTCCACTAGCGGTACCACCGGGGAGCTGTTTTTT.

This clone has only a few counts. This chain joins TRBV11-2 and TRBJ2-5; possibly TRBD2 for D (6 bases). V lost 1 base to trimming and J lost 2 bases, with 11 bases between them. Germline values: CDR1 SGHAT, CDR2 FQNNGV. The CDR3 is made up of 15 amino acids. The CDR3 bases are TGTGCCAGCAGCTTAGGTTCCAGCGGGCAAGAGACCCAGTACTTC. This codes for CASSLGSSGQETQYF.

The chain has TRBV19 and TRBJ2-7; TRBD2 aligns across 7 bases. With V trimmed by 5 bases and J by 0 bases, 4 bases remained unmatched. Germline CDR1 reads LNHDA; CDR2 reads SQIVND (reference sequence). The CDR3 consists of 14 residues. The CDR3 DNA follows: TGTGCCAGTAGTCCGCGGGACTACTCCTACGAGCAGTACTTC. It translates to CASSPRDYSYEQYF.

This chain links TRBV29-1 with TRBJ2-7; TRBD2 aligns across 10 bases. The CDR3 contains 15 residues. Germline trimming cut 4 bases from V and 2 bases from J; bases unmatched to any gene: 8. Germline V lookup: CDR1 SQVTM, CDR2 ANQGSEA. The CDR3 coding sequence is TGCAGCGTTGGTGTGACTAGCGGGTTTACCTACGAGCAGTACTTC. Residues: CSVGVTSGFTYEQYF.

V and J are TRBV7-2 and TRBJ2-1; 9 bases match TRBD2. Germline V gene sequence: CDR1 SGHTA, CDR2 FQGNSA. The CDR3 is made up of 15 amino acids. V was clipped by 1 base and J by 4 bases; unmatched bases: 2. DNA for the CDR3: TGTGCCAGCAGCTTAGGCGGGGGGGCGTACAATGAGCAGTTCTTC. Translated, it gives CASSLGGGAYNEQFF.

As DNA, the CDR3 is TGTGCCAGCAGCTGGGGCCACCACGGGACAGGGATGGTCGAAAAACTGTTTTTT. Protein product: CASSWGHHGTGMVEKLFF. The chain uses TRBV5-5 and TRBJ1-4; 9 positions match TRBD1. Germline V gives CDR1 SGHKS, CDR2 YYEKEE (reference sequence). The length of the CDR3 is 18 residues. Trimming removed 3 bases from V and 8 bases from J; junction bases left unmatched: 17.

The rearrangement uses TRBV9 and TRBJ2-7; tentative D call: TRBD2 (5 bases). This CDR3 contains 13 residues. Germline V CDR1 and CDR2: SGDLS, YYNGEE. V lost 4 bases, J lost 5 bases, and 13 bases lay in between. For the CDR3, the DNA is TGTGCCAGCAGCACTCGGAGGTCCCACGAGCAGTACTTC. Its translation is CASSTRRSHEQYF.

The chain links TRBV13 to TRBJ2-5; 12 bases agree with TRBD1. The CDR3 totals 17 residues. The V and J ends lost 3 bases and 1 base, in that order; junction bases with no gene match: 6. Germline lookup yields CDR1 PRHDT and CDR2 FYEKMQ (reference sequence). The CDR3 protein is CASSLGQGALFQETQYF. In DNA form, the CDR3 reads TGTGCCAGCAGCTTGGGACAGGGGGCCCTTTTCCAAGAGACCCAGTACTTC.

V gene TRBV19 combines with J gene TRBJ2-3; tentatively, D is TRBD2 (5 bases). With 7 bases removed from V and 1 base from J, the gap between germline ends came to 15 bases. CDR1 and CDR2 from the germline V gene are LNHDA and SQIVND (reference sequence). This CDR3 is 15 amino acids long. Here the CDR3 reads CASMRESAGTDTQYF. The CDR3 coding sequence is TGTGCCAGTATGAGGGAGTCGGCGGGCACAGATACGCAGTATTTT.

This sequence joins TRBV5-1 and TRBJ2-1, with D perhaps matching TRBD2 (6 bases). Germline values: CDR1 SGHRS, CDR2 YFSETQ. CDR3 length equals 14 residues. V lost 2 bases to trimming and J lost 7 bases, with 13 bases between them. CDR3 amino acids: CASSFASVPNEQFF. The CDR3 region has the DNA TGCGCCAGCAGCTTTGCTAGCGTCCCGAATGAGCAGTTCTTC. Full variable domain (rest looked up from reference TRBV5-1 and TRBJ2-1): KAGVTQTPRYLIKTRGQQVTLSCSPISGHRSVSWYQQTPGQGLQFLFEYFSETQRNKGNFPGRFSGRQFSNSRSEMNVSTLELGDSALYLCASSFASVPNEQFFGPGTRLTVL.

V and J are TRBV25-1 and TRBJ1-1, with TRBD1 as a possible D gene (6 bases). This CDR3 has 14 amino acids. Germline V gene data show CDR1 as MGHDK and CDR2 as SYGVNS. V was pared by 2 bases and J by 3 bases, with 10 bases between. The CDR3 sequence: CASSEGQTYTEAFF. The CDR3 DNA follows: TGTGCCAGCAGTGAAGGACAGACTTACACTGAAGCTTTCTTT.

V usage is TRBV11-1 and J usage is TRBJ2-1; 7 bases align to TRBD1. CDR3 length equals 14 residues. Germline V CDR1 and CDR2: SGHAT, FQDESV (reference sequence). V shed 3 bases and J 4 bases; nucleotides not matched to a gene: 3. The DNA of the CDR3 is TGTGCCAGCAGCTTTAAGGGACAGTACAATGAGCAGTTCTTC. Its translation is CASSFKGQYNEQFF. Drawing the rest from reference TRBV11-1 and TRBJ2-1, the complete variable domain is EAEVAQSPRYKITEKSQAVAFWCDPISGHATLYWYRQILGQGPELLVQFQDESVVDDSQLPKDRFSAERLKGVDSTLKIQPAELGDSAMYLCASSFKGQYNEQFFGPGTRLTVL.

The chain couples TRBV5-1 to TRBJ2-1; 9 bases map to TRBD1. The germline gives CDR1 SGHRS, CDR2 YFSETQ. Trimming removed 3 bases from V and 1 base from J; junction bases left unmatched: 2. The CDR3 totals 15 residues. The CDR3 region is CASSSGQGSYNEQFF. CDR3 DNA: TGCGCCAGCAGCTCAGGACAGGGGTCCTACAATGAGCAGTTCTTC.

The chain combines TRBV7-2 with TRBJ1-2, with TRBD1 matching 10 bases. The CDR3 runs 15 residues. Trimming at V came to 1 base and at J to 7 bases, leaving 6 bases not matched to a gene. CDR1 SGHTA and CDR2 FQGNSA come from the germline V gene. The CDR3 nucleotides read TGTGCCAGCAGCTTAGGGGGGACAGGGGCGGGTGGCTACACCTTC. Its translation: CASSLGGTGAGGYTF. The complete variable domain, with remaining parts taken from reference TRBV7-2 and TRBJ1-2, reads GAGVSQSPSNKVTEKGKDVELRCDPISGHTALYWYRQSLGQGLEFLIYFQGNSAPDKSGLPSDRFSAERTGGSVSTLTIQRTQQEDSAVYLCASSLGGTGAGGYTFGSGTRLTVV.

In this sample, this clone turned up a few times. The chain combines TRBV6-5 with TRBJ2-6; D is unclear. Trimming removed 6 bases at V and 0 bases at J, with 9 bases between. The germline CDR1 and CDR2 sequences are MNHEY and SVGAGI. This CDR3 has 15 amino acids. CDR3 nucleotide sequence: TGTGCCAGCAGCCCTCGCTACTCTGGGGCCAACGTCCTGACTTTC. Protein product: CASSPRYSGANVLTF.

For this clone: Other nucleotide sequences in the sample specify the same CDR3. The chain couples TRBV9 to TRBJ1-1, with 10 bases that match TRBD1. V was clipped by 3 bases and J by 5 bases; unmatched bases: 7. Germline V gene data show CDR1 as SGDLS and CDR2 as YYNGEE. The CDR3 sequence is 15 residues long. The CDR3 nucleotides are TGTGCCAGCAGCGACCGACAGGGGGCGGCGACTGAAGCTTTCTTT. This translates into CASSDRQGAATEAFF.